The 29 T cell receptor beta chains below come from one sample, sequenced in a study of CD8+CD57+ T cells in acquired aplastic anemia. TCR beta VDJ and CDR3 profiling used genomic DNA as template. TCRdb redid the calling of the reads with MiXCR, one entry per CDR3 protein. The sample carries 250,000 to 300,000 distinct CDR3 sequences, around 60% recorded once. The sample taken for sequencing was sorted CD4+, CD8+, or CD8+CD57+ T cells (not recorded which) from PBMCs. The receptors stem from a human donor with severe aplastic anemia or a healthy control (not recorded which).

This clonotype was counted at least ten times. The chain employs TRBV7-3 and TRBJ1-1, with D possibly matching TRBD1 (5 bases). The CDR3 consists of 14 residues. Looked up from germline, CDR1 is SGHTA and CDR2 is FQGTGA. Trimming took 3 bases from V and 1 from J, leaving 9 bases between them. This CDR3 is CASSLQGANTEAFF. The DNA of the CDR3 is TGTGCCAGCAGCTTGCAGGGCGCGAACACTGAAGCTTTCTTT.

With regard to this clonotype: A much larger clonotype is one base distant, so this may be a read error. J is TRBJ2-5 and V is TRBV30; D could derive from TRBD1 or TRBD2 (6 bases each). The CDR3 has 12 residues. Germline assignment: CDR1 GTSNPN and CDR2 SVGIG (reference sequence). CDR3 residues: CAWSGGGEIQYF. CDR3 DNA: TGTGCCTGGTCTGGGGGCGGGGAGATCCAGTACTTC.

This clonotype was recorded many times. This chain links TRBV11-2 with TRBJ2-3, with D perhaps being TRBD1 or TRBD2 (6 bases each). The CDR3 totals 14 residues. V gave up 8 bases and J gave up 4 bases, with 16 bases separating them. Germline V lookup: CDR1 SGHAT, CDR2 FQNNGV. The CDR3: CASEGGSYPDTQYF. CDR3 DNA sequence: TGTGCCAGCGAAGGGGGGTCCTACCCAGATACGCAGTATTTT.

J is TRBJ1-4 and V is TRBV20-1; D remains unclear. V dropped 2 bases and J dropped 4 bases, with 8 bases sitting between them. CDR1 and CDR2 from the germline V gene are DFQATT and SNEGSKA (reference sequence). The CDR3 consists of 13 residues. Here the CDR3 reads CSARNSLNEKLFF. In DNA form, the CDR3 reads TGCAGTGCTAGAAATAGTCTTAATGAAAAACTGTTTTTT.

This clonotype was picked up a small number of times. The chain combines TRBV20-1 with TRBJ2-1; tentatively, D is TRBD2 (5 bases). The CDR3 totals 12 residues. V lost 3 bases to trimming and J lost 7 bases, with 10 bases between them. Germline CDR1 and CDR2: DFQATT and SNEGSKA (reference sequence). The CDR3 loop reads CSARYGGNEQFF. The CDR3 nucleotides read TGCAGTGCTAGGTATGGCGGGAATGAGCAGTTCTTC.

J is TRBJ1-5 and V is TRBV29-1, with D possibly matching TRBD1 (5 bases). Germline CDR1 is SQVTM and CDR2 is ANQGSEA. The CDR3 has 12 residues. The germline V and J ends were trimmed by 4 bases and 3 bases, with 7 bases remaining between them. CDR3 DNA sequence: TGCAGCGTTGGCGGGGCCAATCAGCCCCAGCATTTT. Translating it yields CSVGGANQPQHF.

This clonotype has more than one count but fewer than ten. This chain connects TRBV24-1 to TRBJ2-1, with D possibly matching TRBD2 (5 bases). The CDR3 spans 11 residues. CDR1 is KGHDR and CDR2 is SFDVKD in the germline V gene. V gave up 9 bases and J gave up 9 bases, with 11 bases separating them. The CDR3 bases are TGTGCCACCCGTGCGGGCGGTGAGCAGTTCTTC. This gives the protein CATRAGGEQFF.

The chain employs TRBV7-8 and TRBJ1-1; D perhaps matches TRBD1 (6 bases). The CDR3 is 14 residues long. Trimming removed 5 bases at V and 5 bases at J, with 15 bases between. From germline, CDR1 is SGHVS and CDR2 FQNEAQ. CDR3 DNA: TGTGCCAGCAGCCCCAGGGGCGTGGGGACTGAAGCTTTCTTT. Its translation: CASSPRGVGTEAFF.

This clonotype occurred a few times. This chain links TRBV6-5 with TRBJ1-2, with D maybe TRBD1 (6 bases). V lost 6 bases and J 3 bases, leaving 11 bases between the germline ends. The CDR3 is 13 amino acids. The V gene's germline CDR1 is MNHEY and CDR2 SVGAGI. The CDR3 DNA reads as TGTGCCAGCAGCCGCTCAGGGGACTATGGCTACACCTTC. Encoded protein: CASSRSGDYGYTF.

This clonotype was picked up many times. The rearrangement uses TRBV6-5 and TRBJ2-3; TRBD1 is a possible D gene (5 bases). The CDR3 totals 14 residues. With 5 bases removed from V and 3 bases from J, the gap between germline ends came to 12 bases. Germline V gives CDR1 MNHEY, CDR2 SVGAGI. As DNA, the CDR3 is TGTGCCAGCAGTGATGCCAGGGCGACAGATACGCAGTATTTT. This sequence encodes CASSDARATDTQYF.

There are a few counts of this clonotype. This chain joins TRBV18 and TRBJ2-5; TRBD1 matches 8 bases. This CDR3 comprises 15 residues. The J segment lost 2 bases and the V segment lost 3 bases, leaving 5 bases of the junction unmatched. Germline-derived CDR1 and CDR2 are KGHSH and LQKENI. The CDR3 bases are TGTGCCAGCTCACCTAGAGGACAGGGTCAAGAGACCCAGTACTTC. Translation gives CASSPRGQGQETQYF. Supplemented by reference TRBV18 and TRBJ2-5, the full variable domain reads NAGVMQNPRHLVRRRGQEARLRCSPMKGHSHVYWYRQLPEEGLKFMVYLQKENIIDESGMPKERFSAEFPKEGPSILRIQQVVRGDSAAYFCASSPRGQGQETQYFGPGTRLLVL.

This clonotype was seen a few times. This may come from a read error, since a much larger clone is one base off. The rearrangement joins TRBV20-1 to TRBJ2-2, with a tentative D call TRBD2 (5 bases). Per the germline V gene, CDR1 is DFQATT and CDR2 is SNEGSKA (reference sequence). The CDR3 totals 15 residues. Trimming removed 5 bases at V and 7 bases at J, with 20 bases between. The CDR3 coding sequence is TGCAGTGCTCCCCGTCAGGACGGGGTGGGCGGGGAGCTGTTTTTT. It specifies CSAPRQDGVGGELFF.

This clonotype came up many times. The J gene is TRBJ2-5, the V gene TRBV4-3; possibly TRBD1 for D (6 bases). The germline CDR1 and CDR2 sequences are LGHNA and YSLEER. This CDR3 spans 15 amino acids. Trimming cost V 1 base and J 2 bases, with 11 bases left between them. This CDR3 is CASSQGEGGQETQYF. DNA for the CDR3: TGCGCCAGCAGCCAAGGGGAAGGGGGTCAAGAGACCCAGTACTTC.

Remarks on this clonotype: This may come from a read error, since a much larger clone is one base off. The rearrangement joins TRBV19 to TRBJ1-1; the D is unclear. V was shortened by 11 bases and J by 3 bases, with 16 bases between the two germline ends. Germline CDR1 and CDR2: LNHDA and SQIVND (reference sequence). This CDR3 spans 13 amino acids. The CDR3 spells CAWKGPRYTEAFF. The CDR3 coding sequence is TGTGCCTGGAAAGGCCCGAGGTACACTGAAGCTTTCTTT. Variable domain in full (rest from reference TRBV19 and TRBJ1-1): DGGITQSPKYLFRKEGQNVTLSCEQNLNHDAMYWYRQDPGQGLRLIYYSQIVNDFQKGDIAEGYSVSREKKESFPLTVTSAQKNPTAFYLCAWKGPRYTEAFFGQGTRLTVV.

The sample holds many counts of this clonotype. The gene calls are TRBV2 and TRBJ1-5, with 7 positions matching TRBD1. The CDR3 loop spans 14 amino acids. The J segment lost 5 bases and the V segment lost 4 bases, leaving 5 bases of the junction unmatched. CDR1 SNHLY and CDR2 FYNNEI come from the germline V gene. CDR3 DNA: TGTGCCAGCAGTGGCGACAGGGAGGATCAGCCCCAGCATTTT. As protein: CASSGDREDQPQHF.

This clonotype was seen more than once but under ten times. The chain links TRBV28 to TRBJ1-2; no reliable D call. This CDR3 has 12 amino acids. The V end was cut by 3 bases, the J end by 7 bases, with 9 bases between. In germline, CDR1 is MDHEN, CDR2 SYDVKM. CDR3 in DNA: TGTGCCAGCAGTTTCCGGGTATCTGGCTACACCTTC. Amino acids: CASSFRVSGYTF.

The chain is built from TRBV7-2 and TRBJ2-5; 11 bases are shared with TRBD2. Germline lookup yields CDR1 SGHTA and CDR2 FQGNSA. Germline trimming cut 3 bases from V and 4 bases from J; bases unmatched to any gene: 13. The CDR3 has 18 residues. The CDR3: CASSFHLLLAGEGETQYF. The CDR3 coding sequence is TGTGCCAGCAGCTTCCATCTCCTACTAGCGGGGGAAGGAGAGACCCAGTACTTC. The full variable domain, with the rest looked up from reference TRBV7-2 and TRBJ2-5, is GAGVSQSPSNKVTEKGKDVELRCDPISGHTALYWYRQSLGQGLEFLIYFQGNSAPDKSGLPSDRFSAERTGGSVSTLTIQRTQQEDSAVYLCASSFHLLLAGEGETQYFGPGTRLLVL.

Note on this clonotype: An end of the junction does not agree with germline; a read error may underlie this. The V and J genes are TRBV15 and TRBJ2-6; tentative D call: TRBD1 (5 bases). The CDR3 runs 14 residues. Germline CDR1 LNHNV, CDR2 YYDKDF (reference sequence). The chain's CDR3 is CATSLRLGANILTF. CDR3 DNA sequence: TGTGCCACCAGTTTGCGCTTAGGGGCCAACATCCTGACTTTC.

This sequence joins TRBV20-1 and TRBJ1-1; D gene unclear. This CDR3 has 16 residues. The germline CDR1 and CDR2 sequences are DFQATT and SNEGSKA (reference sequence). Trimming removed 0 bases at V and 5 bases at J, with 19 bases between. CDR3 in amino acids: CSARDRGSPPPTEAFF. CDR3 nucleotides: TGCAGTGCTAGAGATAGAGGAAGCCCTCCACCGACTGAAGCTTTCTTT.

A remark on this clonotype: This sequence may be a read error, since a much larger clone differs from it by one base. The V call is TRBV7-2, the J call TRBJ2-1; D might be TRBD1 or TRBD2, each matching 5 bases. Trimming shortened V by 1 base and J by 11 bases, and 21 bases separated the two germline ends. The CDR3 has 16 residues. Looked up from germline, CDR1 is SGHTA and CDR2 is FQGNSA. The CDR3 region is CASSLGPGTHRVKQFF. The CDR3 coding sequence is TGTGCCAGCAGCTTAGGGCCAGGGACGCACCGGGTTAAGCAGTTCTTC.

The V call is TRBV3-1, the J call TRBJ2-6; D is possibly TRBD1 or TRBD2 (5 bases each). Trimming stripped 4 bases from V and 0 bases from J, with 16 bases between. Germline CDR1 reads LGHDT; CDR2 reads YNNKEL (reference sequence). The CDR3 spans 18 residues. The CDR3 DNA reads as TGTGCCAGCAGCCCGGGGATGGGACGGGTCTCTGGGGCCAACGTCCTGACTTTC. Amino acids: CASSPGMGRVSGANVLTF. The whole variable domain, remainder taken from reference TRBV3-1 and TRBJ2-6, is DTAVSQTPKYLVTQMGNDKSIKCEQNLGHDTMYWYKQDSKKFLKIMFSYNNKELIINETVPNRFSPKSPDKAHLNLHINSLELGDSAVYFCASSPGMGRVSGANVLTFGAGSRLTVL.

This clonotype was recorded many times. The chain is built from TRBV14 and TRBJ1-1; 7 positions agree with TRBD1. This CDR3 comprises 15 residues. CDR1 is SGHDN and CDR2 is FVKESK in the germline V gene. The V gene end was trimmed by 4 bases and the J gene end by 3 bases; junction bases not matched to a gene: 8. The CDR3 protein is CASSPSTGVDTEAFF. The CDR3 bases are TGTGCCAGCAGCCCCTCAACAGGGGTGGACACTGAAGCTTTCTTT.

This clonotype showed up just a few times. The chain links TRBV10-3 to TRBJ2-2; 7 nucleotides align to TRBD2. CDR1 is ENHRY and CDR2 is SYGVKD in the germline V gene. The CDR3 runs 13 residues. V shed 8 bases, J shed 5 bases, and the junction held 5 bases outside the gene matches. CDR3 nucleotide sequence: TGTGCCATCGGCAAGCGGGATACCGGGGAGCTGTTTTTT. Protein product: CAIGKRDTGELFF.

The CDR3 spells CSALVANTGELFF. CDR3 nucleotide sequence: TGCAGTGCCTTAGTAGCGAACACCGGGGAGCTGTTTTTT. This chain uses TRBV20-1 with TRBJ2-2; no definite D call. The CDR3 runs to 13 residues. Germline CDR1 and CDR2: DFQATT and SNEGSKA (reference sequence). Trimming shortened V by 6 bases and J by 0 bases, and 8 bases separated the two germline ends.

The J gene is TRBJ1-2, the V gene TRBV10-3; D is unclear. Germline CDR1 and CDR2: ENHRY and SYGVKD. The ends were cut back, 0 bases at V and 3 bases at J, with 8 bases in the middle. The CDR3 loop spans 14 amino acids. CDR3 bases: TGTGCCATCAGTGAGTCGTTAGAGCACTATGGCTACACCTTC. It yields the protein CAISESLEHYGYTF.

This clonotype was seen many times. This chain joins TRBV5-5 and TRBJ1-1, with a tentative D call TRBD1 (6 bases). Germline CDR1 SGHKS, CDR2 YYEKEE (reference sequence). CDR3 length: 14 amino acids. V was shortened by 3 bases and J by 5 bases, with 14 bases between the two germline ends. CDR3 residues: CASSWDNRGTEAFF. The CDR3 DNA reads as TGTGCCAGCAGCTGGGACAACCGGGGGACTGAAGCTTTCTTT.

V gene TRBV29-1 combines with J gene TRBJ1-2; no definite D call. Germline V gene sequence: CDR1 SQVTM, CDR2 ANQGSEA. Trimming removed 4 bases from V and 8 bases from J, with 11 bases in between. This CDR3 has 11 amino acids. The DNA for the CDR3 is TGCAGCGTTGTATCCTTGCGGGGCTACACCTTC. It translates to CSVVSLRGYTF.

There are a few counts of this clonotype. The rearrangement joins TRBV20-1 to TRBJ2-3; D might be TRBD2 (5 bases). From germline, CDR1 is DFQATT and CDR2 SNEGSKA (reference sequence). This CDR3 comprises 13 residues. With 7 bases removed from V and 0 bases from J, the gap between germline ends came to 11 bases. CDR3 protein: CSVTDSSTDTQYF. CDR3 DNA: TGCAGTGTAACGGACTCTAGCACAGATACGCAGTATTTT.

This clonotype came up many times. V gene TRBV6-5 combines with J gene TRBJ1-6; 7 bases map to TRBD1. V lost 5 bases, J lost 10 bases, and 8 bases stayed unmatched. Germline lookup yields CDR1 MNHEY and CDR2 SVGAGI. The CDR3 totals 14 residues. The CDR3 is CASSTRQGGSPLHF. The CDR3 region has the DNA TGTGCCAGCAGTACTAGACAGGGAGGATCACCCCTCCACTTT.